This T cell receptor beta chain emerged from a study of CXCR3-negative and CXCR3-positive naive CD8 T cells (dated by TCRdb to about 2019). About the full investigation: In total, some 140 million TRB reads were obtained, or roughly 1.5 +/- 0.3 million reads per library. The diversity and physicochemical repertoire analyses included some 11 donors pooled from two independent experiments. For the TRBV-TRBJ cluster analysis, the naive subsets came from 5 or 6 donors, while the memory cells came from 3 donors.

Instrument used: NextSeq 550. The Human TCR Profiling Kit (MiLaboratory) was used to make UMI-labeled 5' RACE TRB cDNA libraries. The full amount of extracted RNA was used for cDNA synthesis, and the full amount of resulting cDNA was used for PCR amplification. Libraries were prepared in parallel with an identical number of PCR cycles. In the source study's methods: About 50,000 +/- 10,000 unique UMI-labeled TRB cDNA molecules per library were extracted with MIGEC and MiXCR, with at least two reads per UMI required. On average, about 40,000 +/- 10,000 functional in-frame TRB CDR3 nucleotide clonotypes lacking stop codons were found per library. After downsampling to 5000 UMI-labeled TRB molecules per sample, diversity metrics such as normalized Shannon-Wiener and Chao1 were calculated in VDJtools. For the central five CDR3 residues, VDJtools calculated physicochemical properties weighted by clonotype size, namely interaction energy, strength, volume and Kidera factor 4. Reads reprocessed by TCRdb are summarized as one entry per CDR3 protein sequence, and DNA is absent. Clone size and V and J calls follow TCRdb, not the original study. The sample's table lists a count of 55,000 to 65,000 distinct CDR3 sequences. 4.3% of the sample rests with the top ten.

On this clonotype: Its antigen is unknown.

CDR1 and CDR2 (MNHEY, SVGEGT) derive from the germline V gene. The CDR3 has 13 amino acids, counting the end cysteine and phenylalanine. No DNA appears here. Each CD8+ T cell subset was flow-sorted in triplicate, and a few hundred thousand cells per subset were placed directly into RLT lysis buffer. To exclude memory contaminants, naive CD8+ T cells were stringently defined as CD45RO-CCR7+CD27+CD95-. Peripheral blood mononuclear cells were isolated from buffy coats by standard density gradient centrifugation. A FACSAria III was used to flow-sort naive CXCR3-negative and CXCR3-positive CD8+ T cells. Total RNA was extracted from sorted cells with an RNeasy Mini Kit. Points the paper makes about the study in general: Because surface CD5, which is linked to self-reactivity in mice, was comparable between the naive subsets, TCR interaction strength was also inferred from TRB CDR3 physicochemical properties. Freshly isolated PBMCs were used for most assays because CXCR3 expression partially decreased after cryopreservation. Repertoire diversity was comparably high in both naive subsets but much lower in memory CD8+ T cells. TRBV-TRBJ usage was similar between naive CXCR3-negative and CXCR3-positive cells from the same donor, while memory cells showed distinct patterns. TRB CDR3s from CXCR3-positive naive cells showed higher hydrophobicity (lower Kidera factor 4), lower energy, and higher strength and volume indices than CXCR3-negative naive cells.

The source material was naive CXCR3- CD8+ T cells from blood. The cell subset or site label, as the study defines it: CD45RO-CCR7+CD27+CD95- naive CD8+ T cells lacking CXCR3 (TNR3-). The rearranged chain carries TRBV6-2 or TRBV6-3 and TRBJ2-7; TCRdb's D call, TRBD2, is unchecked because there is no DNA. This clonotype originated in a human donor in good health. Some clones in this sample may be carry-over from other donors' samples. The CDR3 protein sequence reads: CASSLGRVNEQYF.